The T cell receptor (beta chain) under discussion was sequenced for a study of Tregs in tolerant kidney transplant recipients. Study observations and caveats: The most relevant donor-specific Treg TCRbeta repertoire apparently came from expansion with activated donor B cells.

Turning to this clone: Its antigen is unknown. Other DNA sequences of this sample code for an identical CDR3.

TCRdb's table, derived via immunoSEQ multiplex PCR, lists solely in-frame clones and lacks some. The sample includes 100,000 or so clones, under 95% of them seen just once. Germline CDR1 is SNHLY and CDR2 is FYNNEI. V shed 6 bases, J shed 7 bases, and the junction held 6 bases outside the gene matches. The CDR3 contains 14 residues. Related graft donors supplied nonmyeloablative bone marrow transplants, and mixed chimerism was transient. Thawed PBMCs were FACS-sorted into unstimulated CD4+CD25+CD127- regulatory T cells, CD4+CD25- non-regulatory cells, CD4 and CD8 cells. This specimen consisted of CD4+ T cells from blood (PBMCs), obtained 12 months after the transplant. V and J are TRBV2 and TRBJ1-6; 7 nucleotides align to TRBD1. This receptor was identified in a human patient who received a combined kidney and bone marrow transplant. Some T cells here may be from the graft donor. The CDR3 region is CASRDRDLNSPLHF. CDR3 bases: TGTGCCAGCAGAGACAGGGACCTCAATTCACCCCTCCACTTT.